What follows are 3 T cell receptor beta chains derived from one specimen sequenced in a study of cytomegalovirus exposure and HLA in healthy donors. PCR used 60 Vbeta primers and 13 Jbeta primers. Sequenced by immunoSEQ multiplex PCR; TCRdb stores in-frame clones only, minus some. Among 180,000 or so clones listed, about 81% were seen once. The sequenced material came from PBMCs. The receptors shown here come from a woman between 50 and 59 years old in good health and CMV-seropositive.

This chain uses TRBV5-1 with TRBJ2-7; 8 nucleotides line up with TRBD2. Per germline, CDR1 SGHRS and CDR2 YFSETQ. J gave up 1 base and V 4 bases, and 10 bases lay outside the gene matches. The CDR3 is 16 amino acids. CDR3 residues: CASSTGAGGRSYEQYF. The CDR3 coding sequence is TGCGCCAGCAGCACTGGGGCGGGCGGGAGGTCCTACGAGCAGTACTTC. The variable domain in full, completed from reference TRBV5-1 and TRBJ2-7, reads KAGVTQTPRYLIKTRGQQVTLSCSPISGHRSVSWYQQTPGQGLQFLFEYFSETQRNKGNFPGRFSGRQFSNSRSEMNVSTLELGDSALYLCASSTGAGGRSYEQYFGPGTRLTVT.

To note about this clone: Other DNA sequences in the same sample also yield this CDR3. This sequence joins TRBV7-6 and TRBJ1-1; TRBD1 agrees at 7 bases. Germline assignment: CDR1 SGHVS and CDR2 FNYEAQ. The CDR3 runs 13 residues. Germline trimming cut 2 bases from V and 3 bases from J; bases unmatched to any gene: 0. The CDR3 region has the DNA TGTGCCAGCAGCTTAACAGGGGACACTGAAGCTTTCTTT. Amino acid sequence: CASSLTGDTEAFF.

The chain combines TRBV7-2 with TRBJ2-5; 9 bases match TRBD2. CDR1 is SGHTA and CDR2 is FQGNSA in the germline V gene. This CDR3 has 13 amino acids. J gave up 5 bases and V 5 bases, and 3 bases lay outside the gene matches. CDR3 coding DNA: TGTGCCAGCAGCGGCGGGGGGGTGGAGACCCAGTACTTC. Protein sequence: CASSGGGVETQYF.